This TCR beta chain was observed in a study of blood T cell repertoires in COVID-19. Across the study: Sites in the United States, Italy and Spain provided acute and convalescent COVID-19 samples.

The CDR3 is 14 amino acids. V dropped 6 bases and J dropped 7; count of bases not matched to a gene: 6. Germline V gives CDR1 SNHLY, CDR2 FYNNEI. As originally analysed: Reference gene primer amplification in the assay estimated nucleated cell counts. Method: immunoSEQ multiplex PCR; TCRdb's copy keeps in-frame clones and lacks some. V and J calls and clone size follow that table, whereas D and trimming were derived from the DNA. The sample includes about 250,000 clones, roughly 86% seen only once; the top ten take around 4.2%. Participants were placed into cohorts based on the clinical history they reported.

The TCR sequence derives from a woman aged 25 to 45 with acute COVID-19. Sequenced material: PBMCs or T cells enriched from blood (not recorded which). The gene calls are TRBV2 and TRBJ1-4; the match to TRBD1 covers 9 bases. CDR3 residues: CASRVGQGGEKLFF. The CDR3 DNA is TGTGCCAGCAGGGTGGGACAGGGTGGTGAAAAACTGTTTTTT. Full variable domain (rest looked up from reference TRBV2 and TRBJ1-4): EPEVTQTPSHQVTQMGQEVILRCVPISNHLYFYWYRQILGQKVEFLVSFYNNEISEKSEIFDDQFSVERPDGSNFTLKIRSTKLEDSAMYFCASRVGQGGEKLFFGSGTQLSVL.